This passage covers 31 T cell receptor beta chains from one sample sequenced in a study of blood T cell repertoires in COVID-19. Here immunoSEQ multiplex PCR was the method, and the copy in TCRdb shows in-frame clones only, minus some. The data hold around 180,000 clones, with approximately 83% observed a single time. The sample taken for sequencing was peripheral blood. These receptors were collected from a human donor with active or convalescent COVID-19. The donor label of this sample is uncertain.

V is TRBV2 and J is TRBJ2-3, with D possibly TRBD2 on 5 matching bases. This CDR3 contains 15 residues. The germline gives CDR1 SNHLY, CDR2 FYNNEI. Trimming took off 7 bases at V and 0 bases at J, with 14 bases between the two ends. The CDR3 coding sequence is TGTGCCAGCACCGTGGAGGTGGAAAGCACAGATACGCAGTATTTT. It translates to CASTVEVESTDTQYF. The whole variable domain, remainder taken from reference TRBV2 and TRBJ2-3, is EPEVTQTPSHQVTQMGQEVILRCVPISNHLYFYWYRQILGQKVEFLVSFYNNEISEKSEIFDDQFSVERPDGSNFTLKIRSTKLEDSAMYFCASTVEVESTDTQYFGPGTRLTVL.

V and J are TRBV12-3 or TRBV12-4 and TRBJ1-1; a possible D gene is TRBD1 (6 bases). The V gene lost 3 bases and the J gene lost 4 bases, with 9 bases spanning the gap. The CDR3 is made up of 13 amino acids. The CDR3 DNA reads as TGTGCCAGCAGTTTCGGACAGAGCACTGAAGCTTTCTTT. This translates into CASSFGQSTEAFF.

The chain carries TRBV4-3 and TRBJ2-1; 8 positions agree with TRBD2. Germline assignment: CDR1 LGHNA and CDR2 YSLEER. Unmatched junction bases numbered 1, after V lost 0 bases and J lost 3 bases. There are 15 residues in the CDR3. The CDR3 bases are TGCGCCAGCAGCCAAGAAAGCGGGGGCTACAATGAGCAGTTCTTC. Translated: CASSQESGGYNEQFF.

The chain joins TRBV5-4 to TRBJ2-5, with a weak D call TRBD2 (5 bases). The CDR3 has 13 residues. Deletions cut 0 bases from V and 3 bases from J, with 6 bases between. CDR1 is SGHNT and CDR2 is YYREEE in the germline V gene (reference sequence). The DNA of the CDR3 is TGTGCCAGCAGCTTGGCCGGGAAAGAGACCCAGTACTTC. Translating gives CASSLAGKETQYF.

CDR3 in amino acids: CASRIDGVNSEAFF. CDR3 DNA sequence: TGTGCCAGCAGAATTGACGGGGTAAACTCGGAAGCTTTCTTT. The chain carries TRBV2 and TRBJ1-1; D call uncertain. This CDR3 spans 14 amino acids. Germline V CDR1 and CDR2: SNHLY, FYNNEI. V was clipped by 6 bases and J by 8 bases, with 19 bases between them.

The chain is built from TRBV10-3 and TRBJ1-5; 7 bases align to TRBD1. Per germline, CDR1 ENHRY and CDR2 SYGVKD. Trimming cost V 4 bases and J 8 bases; bases outside gene matches: 8. The CDR3 totals 14 residues. In nucleotides, the CDR3 is TGTGCCATCAGTGGAGTAGGGGGCGGCGAGCCCCAGCATTTT. This sequence encodes CAISGVGGGEPQHF.

The chain carries TRBV2 and TRBJ2-7; D call uncertain. V lost 6 bases and J 0 bases, leaving 6 bases between the germline ends. Germline CDR1 and CDR2: SNHLY and FYNNEI. There are 12 residues in the CDR3. DNA for the CDR3: TGTGCCAGCAGCTATACCTCCTACGAGCAGTACTTC. Its protein is CASSYTSYEQYF.

The rearrangement uses TRBV5-6 and TRBJ2-2; a possible D gene is TRBD1 (5 bases). Germline V CDR1 and CDR2: SGHDT, YYEEEE. Trimming left V 0 bases short and J 6 bases short, with 15 bases between. The CDR3 extends over 16 amino acids. CDR3 DNA sequence: TGTGCCAGCAGCTTGGGTGGGGCAGGGATCGCCGGGGAGCTGTTTTTT. This encodes CASSLGGAGIAGELFF.

This clone showed up just a few times. The V gene is TRBV10-3, the J gene TRBJ2-5; 7 nucleotides match TRBD2. V lost 6 bases and J lost 2; bases outside the gene matches: 6. This CDR3 is 14 amino acids long. Germline values: CDR1 ENHRY, CDR2 SYGVKD. The CDR3 protein is CAIRPSSGQETQYF. The CDR3 DNA sequence: TGTGCCATCAGACCCTCTAGCGGACAAGAGACCCAGTACTTC.

V usage is TRBV7-6 and J usage is TRBJ2-7; D is possibly TRBD1 (5 bases). The CDR3 is 15 amino acids. Germline values: CDR1 SGHVS, CDR2 FNYEAQ. Trimming removed 0 bases from V and 0 bases from J, with 9 bases in between. CDR3: CASSLASDSSYEQYF. The DNA for the CDR3 is TGTGCCAGCAGCTTAGCGTCAGACAGCTCCTACGAGCAGTACTTC.

The V and J genes are TRBV11-2 and TRBJ1-2, with D hard to call. The CDR3 extends over 13 amino acids. Trimming stripped 0 bases from V and 4 bases from J, with 6 bases between. Germline-derived CDR1 and CDR2 are SGHAT and FQNNGV. The CDR3 protein is CASSLDGPYGYTF. CDR3 nucleotides: TGTGCCAGCAGCTTAGATGGCCCCTATGGCTACACCTTC.

The chain joins TRBV1 to TRBJ1-1. TRBV1 is given as a pseudogene. The CDR3 is 19 amino acids. This CDR3 is CTSSQEFNAWRLMNTEAFF. The CDR3, as DNA: TGCACCAGCAGCCAAGAATTTAATGCTTGGCGGCTAATGAACACTGAAGCTTTCTTT.

The rearrangement links TRBV5-4 to TRBJ1-3; D not certain. Looked up from germline, CDR1 is SGHNT and CDR2 is YYREEE (reference sequence). The germline V and J ends were trimmed by 4 bases and 4 bases, with 9 bases remaining between them. The CDR3 extends over 13 amino acids. CDR3 protein: CASSIPRGNTIYF. In DNA, the CDR3 is TGTGCCAGCAGCATACCCCGGGGAAACACCATATATTTT.

V and J are TRBV30 and TRBJ2-5, with TRBD1 matching 7 bases. Trimming cost V 4 bases and J 3 bases; bases outside gene matches: 2. Germline V gene sequence: CDR1 GTSNPN, CDR2 SVGIG (reference sequence). The CDR3 has 12 residues. CDR3 DNA sequence: TGTGCCTGGAACACAGGGGAAGAGACCCAGTACTTC. Translating it yields CAWNTGEETQYF.

The chain joins TRBV3-1 (or the pseudogene TRBV3-2) to TRBJ2-7; weak D call: TRBD2 (6 bases). The CDR3 is 13 residues long. Looked up from germline, CDR1 is LGHDT and CDR2 is YNNKEL (reference sequence). V lost 4 bases, J lost 4 bases, and 11 bases lay in between. The CDR3 region is CASSLDAGYEQYF. DNA for the CDR3: TGTGCCAGCAGCCTGGACGCGGGATACGAGCAGTACTTC.

The chain has TRBV2 and TRBJ2-5, with TRBD1 identical over 10 bases. Trimming at V came to 5 bases and at J to 4 bases, leaving 4 bases not matched to a gene. CDR1 and CDR2 (germline): SNHLY, FYNNEI. The CDR3 contains 14 residues. The CDR3 DNA follows: TGTGCCAGCAGTCGGGGACAGGGGCGAGAGACCCAGTACTTC. Encoded protein: CASSRGQGRETQYF.

The CDR3 loop reads CASSAGGYGGGRQETQYF. The CDR3 bases are TGCGCCAGCAGCGCGGGAGGTTACGGCGGGGGGAGACAAGAGACCCAGTACTTC. This chain links TRBV5-1 with TRBJ2-5; the match to TRBD2 covers 8 bases. Germline CDR1 reads SGHRS; CDR2 reads YFSETQ. Losses at the gene ends were 4 bases for V and 2 bases for J; bases not matched to a gene: 16. The CDR3 contains 18 residues.

The rearrangement links TRBV19 to TRBJ2-3, with 11 positions matching TRBD2. V lost 7 bases to trimming and J lost 5 bases; unmatched junction nucleotides: 11. This CDR3 is 16 amino acids long. In germline, CDR1 is LNHDA, CDR2 SQIVND (reference sequence). CDR3 bases: TGTGCCAGTACCCCCCAACTAGCGGGAGTTGGAGATACGCAGTATTTT. Encoded protein: CASTPQLAGVGDTQYF.

This clone was counted between two and nine times. In the same sample, other DNA sequences code for this CDR3. The chain is built from TRBV5-1 and TRBJ2-7; D possibly corresponds to TRBD2 (6 bases). This CDR3 spans 13 amino acids. Germline values: CDR1 SGHRS, CDR2 YFSETQ. V was shortened by 2 bases and J by 2 bases, with 8 bases between the two germline ends. CDR3 protein: CASSFGGAYEQYF. In DNA form, the CDR3 reads TGCGCCAGCAGCTTTGGCGGGGCCTACGAGCAGTACTTC.

This clone has a handful of counts. V and J are TRBV30 and TRBJ1-6; 9 bases align to TRBD1. V lost 6 bases to trimming and J lost 7 bases; unmatched junction nucleotides: 7. This CDR3 comprises 14 residues. Germline V lookup: CDR1 GTSNPN, CDR2 SVGIG (reference sequence). CDR3 coding DNA: TGTGCCTGCTTGACAGGGGGAGGAAATTCACCCCTCCACTTT. This codes for CACLTGGGNSPLHF. Supplemented by reference TRBV30 and TRBJ1-6, the full variable domain reads SQTIHQWPATLVQPVGSPLSLECTVEGTSNPNLYWYRQAAGRGLQLLFYSVGIGQISSEVPQNLSASRPQDRQFILSSKKLLLSDSGFYLCACLTGGGNSPLHFGNGTRLTVT.

The V gene is TRBV27, the J gene TRBJ1-2; possibly TRBD1 for D (5 bases). The V gene lost 4 bases and the J gene lost 5 bases, with 17 bases spanning the gap. Germline assignment: CDR1 MNHEY and CDR2 SMNVEV (reference sequence). This CDR3 has 15 residues. The CDR3 DNA is TGTGCCAGCAGTTCACCCCGGGGGGGGACTTATGGCTACACCTTC. It encodes CASSSPRGGTYGYTF.

The genes are TRBV30 and TRBJ1-2, with TRBD1 identical over 11 bases. CDR3 length: 17 amino acids. CDR1 and CDR2 from the germline V gene are GTSNPN and SVGIG (reference sequence). Unmatched junction bases numbered 7, after V lost 1 base and J lost 0 bases. CDR3 bases: TGTGCCTGGAGTGGACCGGGACAGGGGGGACCTAACTATGGCTACACCTTC. Protein sequence: CAWSGPGQGGPNYGYTF.

This clone was counted a single time. With a far larger clone one base away, a read error is the likely cause. The chain carries TRBV4-2 and TRBJ1-2; the D is unclear. Trimming pared 0 bases from V and 7 bases from J, leaving 9 bases between. CDR1 and CDR2 (germline): LGHNA, YNFKEQ. The CDR3 has 13 amino acids. CDR3 bases: TGTGCCAGCAGCCAAGATCGGGAGGTTGGCTACACCTTC. Translation gives CASSQDREVGYTF.

This sequence joins TRBV29-1 and TRBJ2-5; D remains ambiguous. CDR1 and CDR2 from the germline V gene are SQVTM and ANQGSEA. CDR3 length equals 14 residues. V was pared by 8 bases and J by 2 bases, with 18 bases between. The DNA for the CDR3 is TGCAGCACCCCCGACAACTTGGTTCAAGAGACCCAGTACTTC. Translating it yields CSTPDNLVQETQYF.

V gene TRBV7-2 combines with J gene TRBJ1-2, with D tentatively TRBD1 (6 bases). V lost 0 bases, J lost 7 bases, and 15 bases lay in between. Germline CDR1 SGHTA, CDR2 FQGNSA. The CDR3 contains 15 residues. The CDR3 loop is CASSLAVRGARGYTF. CDR3 in DNA: TGTGCCAGCAGCTTAGCGGTGCGGGGGGCGCGTGGCTACACCTTC.

The gene calls are TRBV12-5 and TRBJ1-6; no firm D call. V gave up 0 bases and J gave up 10 bases, with 7 bases separating them. There are 13 residues in the CDR3. Germline assignment: CDR1 LGHNT and CDR2 FRNRAP. The CDR3 here is CASGLVSRSPLHF. Written as DNA, the CDR3 is TGTGCTAGTGGTTTGGTAAGCCGATCACCCCTCCACTTT.

The genes are TRBV19 and TRBJ1-5; the D gene is possibly TRBD1 (5 bases). The V end lost 4 bases, the J end lost 1 base, and 11 bases lay between the germline ends. The CDR3 runs to 15 residues. CDR1 and CDR2 from the germline V gene are LNHDA and SQIVND (reference sequence). The CDR3 spells CASSTTWGSNQPQHF. Here the CDR3 DNA reads TGTGCCAGTAGTACGACATGGGGCAGCAATCAGCCCCAGCATTTT. Filled out from reference TRBV19 and TRBJ1-5, the complete variable domain reads DGGITQSPKYLFRKEGQNVTLSCEQNLNHDAMYWYRQDPGQGLRLIYYSQIVNDFQKGDIAEGYSVSREKKESFPLTVTSAQKNPTAFYLCASSTTWGSNQPQHFGDGTRLSIL.

CDR3 DNA: TGTGCCAGCAGCCTCGTTTGGGACAGCTCCTACGAGCAGTACTTC. Protein sequence: CASSLVWDSSYEQYF. V is TRBV6-1 and J is TRBJ2-7; TRBD1 matches at 7 bases. CDR3 length: 15 residues. The trim removed 6 bases at V and 0 bases at J, leaving 8 bases unmatched. CDR1 MNHNS and CDR2 SASEGT come from the germline V gene.

The rearrangement links TRBV12-3 or TRBV12-4 to TRBJ2-1, with a possible D match to TRBD1 (5 bases). V lost 6 bases to trimming and J lost 5 bases, with 11 bases between them. The length of the CDR3 is 13 residues. In nucleotides, the CDR3 is TGTGCCAGCAGCATGGACAAGAACAATGAGCAGTTCTTC. As protein: CASSMDKNNEQFF.

The V and J genes are TRBV14 and TRBJ2-1; 11 bases are a match to TRBD2. CDR1 SGHDN and CDR2 FVKESK come from the germline V gene. CDR3 length: 19 residues. J gave up 0 bases and V 5 bases, and 12 bases lay outside the gene matches. As DNA, the CDR3 is TGTGCCAGCAGCTATATAAATCGGCTAGCGGGAGGCTCCTACAATGAGCAGTTCTTC. It yields the protein CASSYINRLAGGSYNEQFF.

The gene calls are TRBV7-9 and TRBJ2-7; 7 bases match TRBD1. V was clipped by 1 base and J by 2 bases; unmatched bases: 2. Germline CDR1 reads SEHNR; CDR2 reads FQNEAQ (reference sequence). CDR3 length: 14 residues. DNA of the CDR3: TGTGCCAGCAGCTTAGGAGGGACAGCCTACGAGCAGTACTTC. Its protein product is CASSLGGTAYEQYF.